This passage covers 13 T cell receptor beta chains from one sample sequenced in a study of T-cell memory formation after mild COVID-19 (dated by TCRdb to about 2021). The library was built by means of 5' RACE. Sequencing was performed on an Illumina NovaSeq 6000. Clones were called with MiXCR by TCRdb after fastp trimmed the public reads at Q25, and only in-frame beta chains were retained. Rows with a matching CDR3 protein are joined into one entry that keeps the most common DNA and genes. In this sample the table shows about 150,000 distinct CDR3 sequences, about 15% of which occur a single time. Of the sample, around an eighth falls within the top ten clones. Source material: PBMCs or a T cell subset sorted from them (not recorded which). The receptor set was obtained from an adult woman who had mild COVID-19 (a few samples of this study predate the infection). The sample titles of this study are shuffled in the database, so cell type and time point are left out; the donor was told from shared clones.

This clonotype was counted between two and nine times. V and J are TRBV7-9 and TRBJ2-1; TRBD1 matches 8 bases. Germline CDR1 SEHNR, CDR2 FQNEAQ (reference sequence). The CDR3 contains 16 residues. J lost 8 bases, V lost 2 bases, and 11 bases had no gene match. The CDR3 nucleotides are TGTGCCAGCAGCTTAAGCCCGACAGGGGTTGTGGATGAGCAGTTCTTC. Its translation is CASSLSPTGVVDEQFF.

This clonotype has a handful of counts. The chain recombines TRBV29-1 with TRBJ1-1; the D gene is possibly TRBD1 (6 bases). Germline V lookup: CDR1 SQVTM, CDR2 ANQGSEA. V lost 4 bases and J lost 0, with 6 bases in between. This CDR3 is 12 amino acids long. CDR3 in DNA: TGCAGCGTTGGACAGGTGAACACTGAAGCTTTCTTT. It encodes CSVGQVNTEAFF.

The chain is built from TRBV9 and TRBJ2-7; TRBD2 matches 13 bases. V was pared by 3 bases and J by 7 bases, with 4 bases of the junction left unmatched. The germline V gene has CDR1 SGDLS and CDR2 YYNGEE. The CDR3 spans 14 residues. The CDR3 DNA reads TGTGCCAGCAGCGGGACTAGCGGGGGCGTTGAGCAGTACTTC. This gives the protein CASSGTSGGVEQYF.

This clonotype was observed a few times. This chain connects TRBV12-3 or TRBV12-4 to TRBJ2-3; 7 bases are shared with TRBD2. This CDR3 is built from 17 residues. V lost 1 base to trimming and J lost 3 bases; unmatched junction nucleotides: 10. The CDR3 nucleotides read TGTGCCAGCAGTTTAGTTGGCGGGAGATCGAGAACAGATACGCAGTATTTT. The encoded protein is CASSLVGGRSRTDTQYF.

This clonotype was observed a handful of times. The chain has TRBV6-5 and TRBJ2-1, with TRBD2 matching over 11 bases. CDR3 size: 16 residues. V gave up 6 bases and J gave up 5 bases; unmatched junction bases: 9. Per germline, CDR1 MNHEY and CDR2 SVGAGI. The CDR3 DNA is TGTGCCAGCAGAGGGACTAGCGGCTACCATGACAATGAGCAGTTCTTC. Protein: CASRGTSGYHDNEQFF.

The V and J genes are TRBV5-1 and TRBJ1-2; TRBD1 might be the D (6 bases). V lost 4 bases to trimming and J lost 3 bases, with 19 bases between them. Germline V gives CDR1 SGHRS, CDR2 YFSETQ. This CDR3 region has 16 residues. DNA of the CDR3: TGCGCCAGCAGCGTGAACGGGGGCGGAGGGGACTATGGCTACACCTTC. Protein product: CASSVNGGGGDYGYTF.

V gene TRBV18 combines with J gene TRBJ2-7; 9 bases match TRBD2. The trim removed 8 bases at V and 2 bases at J, leaving 7 bases unmatched. The CDR3 is made up of 14 amino acids. CDR1 is KGHSH, CDR2 LQKENI, per germline. CDR3 DNA: TGTGCCAGCCGGACGGTAGCGGGGGCCTACGAGCAGTACTTC. Protein product: CASRTVAGAYEQYF.

This clonotype has a handful of counts. The rearrangement links TRBV7-9 to TRBJ2-2, with 9 nucleotides matching TRBD2. Germline V lookup: CDR1 SEHNR, CDR2 FQNEAQ (reference sequence). The CDR3 loop spans 16 amino acids. V trimming: 5 bases; J trimming: 0 bases; junction bases outside the gene matches: 4. CDR3: CASSQTSGPNTGELFF. The DNA of the CDR3 is TGTGCCAGCAGCCAGACTAGCGGCCCGAACACCGGGGAGCTGTTTTTT.

This clonotype occurred many times. The chain recombines TRBV9 with TRBJ2-5; D unclear. The CDR3 length is 14 residues. CDR1 and CDR2 (germline): SGDLS, YYNGEE. V shed 0 bases and J shed 2 bases, with 8 bases lying between them. In DNA form, the CDR3 reads TGTGCCAGCAGCGTAGGTGTCCAACAAGAGACCCAGTACTTC. This codes for CASSVGVQQETQYF.

This clonotype was found a few times. The V gene is TRBV19, the J gene TRBJ2-3; 10 bases align to TRBD1. CDR1 is LNHDA, CDR2 SQIVND, per germline (reference sequence). Unmatched junction bases numbered 13, after V lost 10 bases and J lost 9 bases. The CDR3 loop spans 14 amino acids. This CDR3 is CATERRQGARTQYF. The CDR3 nucleotides read TGTGCCACCGAGCGGAGACAGGGGGCGCGCACGCAGTATTTT.

This chain joins TRBV25-1 and TRBJ2-3, with no clear D. The V gene lost 6 bases and the J gene lost 0 bases, with 16 bases spanning the gap. The germline gives CDR1 MGHDK, CDR2 SYGVNS. The CDR3 runs to 16 residues. The CDR3 sequence: CASRSKPRASTDTQYF. In nucleotides, the CDR3 is TGTGCCAGCAGGTCTAAACCAAGGGCCAGCACAGATACGCAGTATTTT.

This clonotype has only a few counts. The genes are TRBV29-1 and TRBJ2-1; TRBD1 might be the D (6 bases). The germline V and J ends were trimmed by 4 bases and 5 bases, with 18 bases remaining between them. The V gene's germline CDR1 is SQVTM and CDR2 ANQGSEA. CDR3 length equals 15 residues. CDR3 residues: CSVVLRRGTNNEQFF. In nucleotides, the CDR3 is TGCAGCGTTGTTCTCCGAAGGGGGACGAACAATGAGCAGTTCTTC.

The V call is TRBV7-6, the J call TRBJ1-4; no reliable D call. V shed 3 bases and J shed 3 bases, with 11 bases lying between them. This CDR3 comprises 15 residues. Per the germline V gene, CDR1 is SGHVS and CDR2 is FNYEAQ. In DNA form, the CDR3 reads TGTGCCAGCAGCTTCGGAGGGAGACCTAATGAAAAACTGTTTTTT. It codes for CASSFGGRPNEKLFF.